This record concerns one T cell receptor beta chain sequence. Through Arm-PCR of CDR3 regions and iRepertoire HTBI primers, TCR beta libraries were built. Each CDR3 protein is one row after TCRdb ran MiXCR on the multiplex PCR reads. The sample consists of a few hundred thousand distinct CDR3 sequences, 20% to 25% of them appearing once. The V gene's germline CDR1 is MNHNS and CDR2 SASEGT. V dropped 5 bases and J dropped 2 bases, with 12 bases sitting between them. CDR3 length: 14 residues. Time point specified: persistent/refractory GD, antithyroid drugs over 5 years with positive TRAb. With RNA extracted from PBMCs as input, the TCR library was made. The data were taken from a study of regulatory T cells in long-lasting Graves disease.

The chain combines TRBV6-1 with TRBJ1-1; maybe TRBD1 (5 bases). The sequences come from peripheral blood mononuclear cells (PBMCs), collected when the disease was refractory, from a patient treated with antithyroid drugs. The clonotype comes from a female donor with Graves disease. The CDR3 reads CASSINRFNTEAFF. The DNA of the CDR3 is TGTGCCAGCAGTATCAACAGGTTCAACACTGAAGCTTTCTTT.